The 9 T cell receptor beta chains given below trace back to one sample, sequenced in a study of T cell responses to AZD1222 COVID-19 vaccine (dated by TCRdb to about 2021). The sample's time point label, in plain terms: baseline before first vaccination. This specimen's treatment or condition label, per the study, means: meningococcal conjugate vaccine given as trial control. Receptor amplification or capture employed the immunoSEQ multiplex PCR assay. Not all clones reach the TCRdb copy of this immuneACCESS table, which keeps in-frame sequences only. Checked studies attribute under half of the gap to unresolved V genes and leave the rest unexplained. Here the sample has tens of thousands of clones; roughly 90% occur a single time. Together, the top ten hold roughly 2.8% of the sample. Sequenced material: peripheral blood, taken on day 0 of MenACWY control vaccination. The receptors were sampled from an adult in good health.

The genes are TRBV10-3 and TRBJ1-2; D perhaps matches TRBD1 (6 bases). CDR3 length: 13 amino acids. Between the trimmed V and J ends, which lost 2 bases and 5 bases, there was a span of 9 bases. Looked up from germline, CDR1 is ENHRY and CDR2 is SYGVKD. CDR3: CAISEKGGYGYTF. For the CDR3, the DNA is TGTGCCATCAGTGAGAAGGGGGGGTATGGCTACACCTTC.

The V and J genes are TRBV10-3 and TRBJ2-5; 8 nucleotides align to TRBD2. In germline, CDR1 is ENHRY, CDR2 SYGVKD. This CDR3 has 16 residues. V shed 6 bases and J 4 bases; nucleotides not matched to a gene: 13. The CDR3 DNA sequence: TGTGCCATCAGCGACCGACAAAACGGGGGGGTAGAGACCCAGTACTTC. Its translation is CAISDRQNGGVETQYF.

The chain combines TRBV7-2 with TRBJ1-2; no firm D call. The CDR3 loop spans 11 amino acids. V lost 5 bases and J lost 8, with 9 bases in between. Germline V gene data show CDR1 as SGHTA and CDR2 as FQGNSA. The CDR3 reads CASSQSWGYTF. DNA for the CDR3: TGTGCCAGCAGCCAGAGTTGGGGCTACACCTTC.

This chain uses TRBV10-3 with TRBJ1-5; perhaps TRBD1 as D (5 bases). CDR1 is ENHRY, CDR2 SYGVKD, per germline. V lost 0 bases to trimming and J lost 9 bases, with 21 bases between them. CDR3 length: 17 residues. In DNA form, the CDR3 reads TGTGCCATCAGTGAGTCCATTTCAGGAACAGGTATAGGGCCCCAGCATTTT. This gives the protein CAISESISGTGIGPQHF.

The gene calls are TRBV6-1 and TRBJ1-1; D perhaps matches TRBD1 (5 bases). This CDR3 is built from 13 residues. CDR1 and CDR2 from the germline V gene are MNHNS and SASEGT. The V end was cut by 1 base, the J end by 3 bases, with 6 bases between. The CDR3 bases are TGTGCCAGCAGTGAAGTGGGGCACACTGAAGCTTTCTTT. Protein sequence: CASSEVGHTEAFF.

Note on this clone: A junction end diverges from the germline sequence, so it may reflect a read error. The chain recombines TRBV11-3 with TRBJ2-1, with TRBD2 matching over 9 bases. The CDR3 runs 15 residues. The germline V gene encodes CDR1 SGHNT and CDR2 YENEEA. The CDR3 protein is CASSLAGAPHNEQFF. Written as DNA, the CDR3 is TGTGCCAGCAGTTTAGCGGGGGCCCCCCACAATGAGCAGTTCTTC.

V is TRBV5-4 and J is TRBJ1-2, with D possibly being TRBD1 (6 bases). The CDR3 runs to 12 residues. The V gene's germline CDR1 is SGHNT and CDR2 YYREEE (reference sequence). Trimming cost V 4 bases and J 5 bases, with 9 bases left between them. The CDR3 loop is CASSADRYGYTF. CDR3 bases: TGTGCCAGCAGCGCGGACAGATATGGCTACACCTTC.

The chain has TRBV19 and TRBJ1-2; D is perhaps TRBD1 (5 bases). Germline V gene sequence: CDR1 LNHDA, CDR2 SQIVND (reference sequence). The CDR3 loop spans 15 amino acids. The V end was cut by 4 bases, the J end by 4 bases, with 16 bases between. CDR3 region: CASSTGAGTPYGYTF. The DNA for the CDR3 is TGTGCCAGTAGTACCGGGGCAGGAACCCCCTATGGCTACACCTTC.

The V and J genes are TRBV5-5 and TRBJ2-6; perhaps TRBD1 as D (5 bases). V lost 4 bases and J 4 bases, leaving 9 bases between the germline ends. From germline, CDR1 is SGHKS and CDR2 YYEKEE (reference sequence). The CDR3 spans 14 residues. DNA for the CDR3: TGTGCCAGCAGCCCAGGGTGGGGGGCCAACGTCCTGACTTTC. This translates into CASSPGWGANVLTF.